The 10 T cell receptor beta chains below all came from one sample that was sequenced in a study of human T cells and chemical hapten exposure. The time point was: healthy volunteer bleed at 2 weeks. The template was total RNA from unfractionated whole blood. TCRdb reanalysed the RACE reads using MiXCR and keeps one entry per CDR3 protein. The sample includes some 120,000 distinct CDR3 sequences, 8.5% to 9.5% of them seen just once. Sequenced material: whole blood. Receptor source: a male donor in good health. Some clones in this sample may be carry-over from other donors' samples.

V usage is TRBV5-1 and J usage is TRBJ2-3, with 10 positions matching TRBD2. CDR1 and CDR2 from the germline V gene are SGHRS and YFSETQ. J gave up 2 bases and V 2 bases, and 11 bases lay outside the gene matches. The CDR3 sequence is 18 residues long. CDR3 bases: TGCGCCAGCAGCTTCGAGGTCTGGAGCGGGGGGGCCACAGATACGCAGTATTTT. It codes for CASSFEVWSGGATDTQYF.

As for this clonotype: A much larger clone lies one base from this, so it may be a read error. This chain links TRBV12-3 or TRBV12-4 with TRBJ2-7, with a weak D call TRBD2 (5 bases). The CDR3 spans 12 residues. V lost 4 bases, J lost 2 bases, and 6 bases lay in between. CDR3 region: CASSSGTYEQYF. CDR3 nucleotides: TGTGCCAGCAGTTCCGGGACCTACGAGCAGTACTTC.

This clonotype showed up just a few times. V gene TRBV15 combines with J gene TRBJ2-5, with D unclear. Germline V lookup: CDR1 LNHNV, CDR2 YYDKDF (reference sequence). The CDR3 has 13 amino acids. V was cut by 5 bases and J by 1 base, with 8 bases left in between. CDR3 amino acids: CATSWPSQETQYF. The CDR3 DNA sequence: TGTGCCACCAGCTGGCCTTCCCAAGAGACCCAGTACTTC. The whole variable domain, filled in from reference TRBV15 and TRBJ2-5, reads DAMVIQNPRYQVTQFGKPVTLSCSQTLNHNVMYWYQQKSSQAPKLLFHYYDKDFNNEADTPDNFQSRRPNTSFCFLDIRSPGLGDTAMYLCATSWPSQETQYFGPGTRLLVL.

The table lists this clonotype with a few counts. This sequence joins TRBV29-1 and TRBJ1-1; D not certain. The CDR3 runs 13 residues. Trimming removed 4 bases at V and 0 bases at J, with 9 bases between. Germline V CDR1 and CDR2: SQVTM, ANQGSEA. The CDR3 sequence: CSVGAALNTEAFF. CDR3 coding DNA: TGCAGCGTTGGGGCAGCCCTGAACACTGAAGCTTTCTTT.

The rearrangement links TRBV6-6 to TRBJ2-7, with D perhaps TRBD1 (6 bases). This CDR3 is built from 18 residues. Germline V gives CDR1 MNHNY, CDR2 SVGAGI (reference sequence). Deletions cut 6 bases from V and 5 bases from J, with 29 bases between. DNA for the CDR3: TGTGCCAGCAGCCAACTTAGAACAGGGACCGGGTTCCTGGACGAGCAGTACTTC. Amino acids: CASSQLRTGTGFLDEQYF.

The table lists this clonotype with many counts. The chain couples TRBV20-1 to TRBJ2-3; D remains ambiguous. V lost 6 bases, J lost 2 bases, and 6 bases lay in between. CDR3 length: 11 residues. In germline, CDR1 is DFQATT, CDR2 SNEGSKA (reference sequence). The CDR3 loop reads CSADATDTQYF. DNA for the CDR3: TGCAGTGCGGACGCCACAGATACGCAGTATTTT.

The J gene is TRBJ2-5, the V gene TRBV13, with D maybe TRBD2 (6 bases). The CDR3 length is 13 residues. Germline V gene data show CDR1 as PRHDT and CDR2 as FYEKMQ (reference sequence). V lost 5 bases to trimming and J lost 4 bases, with 11 bases between them. The CDR3 nucleotides read TGTGCCAGCAGCCCCAGAGCGGGAGAGACCCAGTACTTC. Its translation: CASSPRAGETQYF.

There are a few counts of this clonotype. The CDR3 protein is CASRGTSRYEQYF. CDR3 DNA: TGTGCCAGCAGAGGGACTTCGAGGTACGAGCAGTACTTC. The J gene is TRBJ2-7, the V gene TRBV2; weak D call: TRBD2 (6 bases). Looked up from germline, CDR1 is SNHLY and CDR2 is FYNNEI. Trimming pared 6 bases from V and 4 bases from J, leaving 13 bases between. The CDR3 contains 13 residues. The whole variable domain, filled in from reference TRBV2 and TRBJ2-7, reads EPEVTQTPSHQVTQMGQEVILRCVPISNHLYFYWYRQILGQKVEFLVSFYNNEISEKSEIFDDQFSVERPDGSNFTLKIRSTKLEDSAMYFCASRGTSRYEQYFGPGTRLTVT.

This chain uses TRBV6-5 with TRBJ2-2, with D perhaps matching TRBD1 (6 bases). The CDR3 is made up of 14 amino acids. The V gene lost 3 bases and the J gene lost 7 bases, with 12 bases spanning the gap. From germline, CDR1 is MNHEY and CDR2 SVGAGI. CDR3 loop: CASSYSQGNGELFF. The DNA for the CDR3 is TGTGCCAGCAGTTATTCCCAGGGGAACGGGGAGCTGTTTTTT.

The sample holds many counts of this clonotype. This chain connects TRBV5-4 to TRBJ2-5; D is possibly TRBD1 (6 bases). CDR1 and CDR2 (germline): SGHNT, YYREEE (reference sequence). Deletions cut 3 bases from V and 2 bases from J, with 17 bases between. This CDR3 has 16 amino acids. In DNA form, the CDR3 reads TGTGCCAGCAGCTCGCCGAACCGGGACACTCAAGAGACCCAGTACTTC. This codes for CASSSPNRDTQETQYF.